This T cell receptor (beta chain) was sequenced for a study of T cell clones after liver transplantation. About the research overall: Pre-transplant mixed lymphocyte reactions yielded third-party-reactive TCRbeta sequences as comparators for graft-donor-reactive sequences. Without induction therapy, subjects received standard immunosuppression until 12-24 months post-transplant.

The repertoire was sequenced with immunoSEQ multiplex PCR; TCRdb's copy has only in-frame clones and lacks some. The table lists tens of thousands of clones, 71% of them singletons. Germline assignment: CDR1 SGHNT and CDR2 YYREEE (reference sequence). The CDR3 is 16 amino acids. Trimming removed 0 bases from V and 0 bases from J; junction bases left unmatched: 3. This clone was observed once. Sample: CD4+ T cells from blood, taken before liver transplant. The chain carries TRBV5-4 and TRBJ2-3; 8 nucleotides agree with TRBD2. The sequence came from a human donor who received a liver transplant. The CDR3 here is CASSLASGPSTDTQYF. The CDR3 DNA is TGTGCCAGCAGCTTGGCTAGCGGGCCTAGCACAGATACGCAGTATTTT.